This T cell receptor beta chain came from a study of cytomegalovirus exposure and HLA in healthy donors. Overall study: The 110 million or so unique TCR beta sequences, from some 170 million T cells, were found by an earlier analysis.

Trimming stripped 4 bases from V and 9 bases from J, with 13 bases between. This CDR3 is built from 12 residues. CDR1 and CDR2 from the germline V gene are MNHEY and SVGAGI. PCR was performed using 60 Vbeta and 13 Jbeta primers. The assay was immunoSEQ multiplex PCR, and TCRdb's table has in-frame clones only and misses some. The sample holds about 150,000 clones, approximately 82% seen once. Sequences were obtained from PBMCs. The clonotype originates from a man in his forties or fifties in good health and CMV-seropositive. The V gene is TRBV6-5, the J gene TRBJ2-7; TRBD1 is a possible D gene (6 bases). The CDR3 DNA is TGTGCCAGCAGTTCATCGACAGGAACGCAGTACTTC. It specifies CASSSSTGTQYF.